Listed here is a single T cell receptor (beta chain). These data are taken from a study of T cell changes during pregnancy in multiple sclerosis. The germline V and J ends were trimmed by 7 bases and 4 bases, with 9 bases remaining between them. The CDR3 covers 12 residues. Germline V gene sequence: CDR1 SNHLY, CDR2 FYNNEI. Method: immunoSEQ multiplex PCR; TCRdb's copy keeps in-frame clones and lacks some. The top ten clones hold roughly 2.2% of a sample with 60,000 or so clones, about 92% of them seen once. The rearrangement uses TRBV2 and TRBJ2-3; D is perhaps TRBD2 (5 bases). The sequence came from a female donor in good health, enrolled as a control in a pregnancy study. The source material was peripheral blood, sampled in the second trimester of pregnancy. For the CDR3, the DNA is TGTGCCAGCACGGAGGACTCAGATACGCAGTATTTT. Its translation is CASTEDSDTQYF. The full variable domain, with the rest looked up from reference TRBV2 and TRBJ2-3, is EPEVTQTPSHQVTQMGQEVILRCVPISNHLYFYWYRQILGQKVEFLVSFYNNEISEKSEIFDDQFSVERPDGSNFTLKIRSTKLEDSAMYFCASTEDSDTQYFGPGTRLTVL.